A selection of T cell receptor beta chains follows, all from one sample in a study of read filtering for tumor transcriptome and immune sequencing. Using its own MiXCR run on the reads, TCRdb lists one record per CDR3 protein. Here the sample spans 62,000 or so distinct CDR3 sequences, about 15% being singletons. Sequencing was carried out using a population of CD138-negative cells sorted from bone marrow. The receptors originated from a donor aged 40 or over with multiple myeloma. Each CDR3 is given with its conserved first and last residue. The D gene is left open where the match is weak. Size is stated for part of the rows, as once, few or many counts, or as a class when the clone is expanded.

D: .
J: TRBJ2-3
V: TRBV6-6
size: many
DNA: TGTGCCAGCAGTTACTTACCTCGGACTAGCACAGATACGCAGTATTTT
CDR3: CASSYLPRTSTDTQYF

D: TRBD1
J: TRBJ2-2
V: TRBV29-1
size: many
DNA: TGCAGCGTCCAGACAGGGGTGAACACCGGGGAGCTGTTTTTT
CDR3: CSVQTGVNTGELFF

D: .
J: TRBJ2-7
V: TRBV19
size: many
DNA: TGTGCCAGTAGTATTGGGTTCGAGCAGTACTTC
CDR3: CASSIGFEQYF

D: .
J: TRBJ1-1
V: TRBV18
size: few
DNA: TGTGCCAGCTCACCAGGGGCAGCTACTGAAGCTTTCTTT
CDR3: CASSPGAATEAFF

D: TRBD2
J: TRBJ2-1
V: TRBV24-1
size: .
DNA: TGTGCCACCAGTGATTTGCAGCGGACTAGCGGGTCGAATGAGCGGTCCTTC
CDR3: CATSDLQRTSGSNERSF

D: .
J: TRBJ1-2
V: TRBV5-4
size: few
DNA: TGTGCCAGCAGCTTGTCCGGGGTACACTATGGCTACACCTTC
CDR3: CASSLSGVHYGYTF

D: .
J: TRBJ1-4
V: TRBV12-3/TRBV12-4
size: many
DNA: TGTGCCAGCGGAGACACTTTTGGCGGTTTAGGTGAAAAACTGTTTTTT
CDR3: CASGDTFGGLGEKLFF

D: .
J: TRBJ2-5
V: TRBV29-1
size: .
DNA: TGCAGCGTTGGGGCTAACTGGGGGGAGACCCAGTACTTC
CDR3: CSVGANWGETQYF

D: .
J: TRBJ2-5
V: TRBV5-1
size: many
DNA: TGCGCCAGCAGCTTGGATCGTGCGTACCAAGAGACCCAGTACTTC
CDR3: CASSLDRAYQETQYF

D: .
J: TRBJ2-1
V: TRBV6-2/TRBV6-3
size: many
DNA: TGTGCCAGCAGGAGGTCGGGCGCCTACAATGAGCAGTTCTTC
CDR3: CASRRSGAYNEQFF

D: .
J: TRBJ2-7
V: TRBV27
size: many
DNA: TGTGCCAGCAGCACGCACGGTGGCAGAGCCTACGAGCAGTACTTC
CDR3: CASSTHGGRAYEQYF

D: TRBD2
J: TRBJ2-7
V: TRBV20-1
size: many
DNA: TGCAGTGCTAAGTCCGGGACTAGCGGCTCCTACGAGCAGTACTTC
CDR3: CSAKSGTSGSYEQYF

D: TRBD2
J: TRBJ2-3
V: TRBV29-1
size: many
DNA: TGCAGCGTTGTAGGAGCGGGAGTGGCAGATACGCAGTATTTT
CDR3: CSVVGAGVADTQYF

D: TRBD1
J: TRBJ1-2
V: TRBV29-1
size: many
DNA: TGCAGCGCCGCCGACAGGGGCTATGGCTACACCTTC
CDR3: CSAADRGYGYTF

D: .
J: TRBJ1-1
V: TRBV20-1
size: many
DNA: TGCAGTGCTAGAGGGCAGTTTGAAGCTTTCTTT
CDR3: CSARGQFEAFF

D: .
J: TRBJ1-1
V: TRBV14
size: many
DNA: TGTGCCAGCAGCCTTCGACGGAATACGAACACTGAAGCTTTCTTT
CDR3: CASSLRRNTNTEAFF

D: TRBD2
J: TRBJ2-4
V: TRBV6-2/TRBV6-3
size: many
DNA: TGTGCCAGCAGTTCCGGACTAGCGGGGATGGCCAAAAACATTCAGTACTTC
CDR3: CASSSGLAGMAKNIQYF

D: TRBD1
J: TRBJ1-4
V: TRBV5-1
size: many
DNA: TGCGCCAGCGCCCGGGACAGGGGTAATGAAAAACTGTTTTTT
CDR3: CASARDRGNEKLFF

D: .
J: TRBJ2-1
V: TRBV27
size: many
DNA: TGTGCCAGCAGTTTGTTCTTTGGCAATGAGCAGTTCTTC
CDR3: CASSLFFGNEQFF

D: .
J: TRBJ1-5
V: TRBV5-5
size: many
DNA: TGTGCCAGCAGGCTGGGCCCCGGTCGTGACGATCAGCCCCAGCATTTT
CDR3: CASRLGPGRDDQPQHF

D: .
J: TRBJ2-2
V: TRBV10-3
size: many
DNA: TGTGCCATCAGTGTTCGAGGGACCGGGGAGCTGTTTTTT
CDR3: CAISVRGTGELFF

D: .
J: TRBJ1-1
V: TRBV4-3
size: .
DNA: TGCGCCAGCAGCCAAGCACCGCGGAGGGCTGAAGCTTTCTTT
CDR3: CASSQAPRRAEAFF